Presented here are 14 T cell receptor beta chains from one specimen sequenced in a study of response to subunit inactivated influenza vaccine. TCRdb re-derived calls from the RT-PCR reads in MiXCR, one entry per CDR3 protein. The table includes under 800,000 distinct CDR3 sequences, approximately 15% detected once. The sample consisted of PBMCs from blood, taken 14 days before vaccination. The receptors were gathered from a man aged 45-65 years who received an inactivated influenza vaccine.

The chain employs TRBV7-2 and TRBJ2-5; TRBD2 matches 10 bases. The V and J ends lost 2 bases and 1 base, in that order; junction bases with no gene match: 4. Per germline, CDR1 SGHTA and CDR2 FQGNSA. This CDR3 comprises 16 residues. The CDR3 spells CASSLSGGARQETQYF. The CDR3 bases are TGTGCCAGCAGCTTAAGCGGGGGGGCTCGCCAAGAGACCCAGTACTTC.

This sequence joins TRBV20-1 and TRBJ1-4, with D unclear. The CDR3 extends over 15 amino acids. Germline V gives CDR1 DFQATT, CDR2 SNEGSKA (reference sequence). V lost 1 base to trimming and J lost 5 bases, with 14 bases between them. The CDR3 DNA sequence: TGCAGTGCTAGAGTTCCCCAAGGCAGGAATGAAAAACTGTTTTTT. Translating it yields CSARVPQGRNEKLFF.

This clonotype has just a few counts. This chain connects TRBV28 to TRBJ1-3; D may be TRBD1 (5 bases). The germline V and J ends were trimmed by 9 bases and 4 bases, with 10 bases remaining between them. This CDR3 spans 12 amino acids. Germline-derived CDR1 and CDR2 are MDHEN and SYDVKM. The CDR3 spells CASKGQGNTIYF. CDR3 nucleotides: TGTGCCAGTAAGGGGCAGGGAAACACCATATATTTT.

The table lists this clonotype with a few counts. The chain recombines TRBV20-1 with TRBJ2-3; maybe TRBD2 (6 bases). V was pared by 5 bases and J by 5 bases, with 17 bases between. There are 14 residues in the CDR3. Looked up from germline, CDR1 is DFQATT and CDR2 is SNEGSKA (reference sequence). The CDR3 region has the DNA TGCAGTGCTGGCGGGGCGGGTCTAGGAGATACGCAGTATTTT. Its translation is CSAGGAGLGDTQYF.

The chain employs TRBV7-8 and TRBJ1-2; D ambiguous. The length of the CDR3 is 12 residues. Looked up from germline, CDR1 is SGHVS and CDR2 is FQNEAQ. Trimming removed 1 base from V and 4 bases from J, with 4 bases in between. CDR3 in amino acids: CASSLVPYGYTF. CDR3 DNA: TGTGCCAGCAGCTTAGTGCCCTATGGCTACACCTTC.

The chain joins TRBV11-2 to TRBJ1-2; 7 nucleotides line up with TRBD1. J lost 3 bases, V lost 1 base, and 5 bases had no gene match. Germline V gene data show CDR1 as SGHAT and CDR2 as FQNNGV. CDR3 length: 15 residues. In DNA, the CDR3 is TGTGCCAGCAGCTTAGTCCTAACAGGGGACTATGGCTACACCTTC. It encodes CASSLVLTGDYGYTF.

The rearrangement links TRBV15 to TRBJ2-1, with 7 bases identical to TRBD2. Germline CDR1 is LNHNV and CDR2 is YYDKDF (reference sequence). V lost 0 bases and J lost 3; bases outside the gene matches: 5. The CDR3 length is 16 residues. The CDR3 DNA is TGTGCCACCAGCAGAGATCGGTCTAGCGGCTACAATGAGCAGTTCTTC. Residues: CATSRDRSSGYNEQFF.

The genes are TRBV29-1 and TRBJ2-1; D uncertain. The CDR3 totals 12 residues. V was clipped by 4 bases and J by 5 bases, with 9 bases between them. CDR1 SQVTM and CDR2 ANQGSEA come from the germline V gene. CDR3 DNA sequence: TGCAGCGTTGGGTCCCTCGACAATGAGCAGTTCTTC. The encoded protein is CSVGSLDNEQFF.

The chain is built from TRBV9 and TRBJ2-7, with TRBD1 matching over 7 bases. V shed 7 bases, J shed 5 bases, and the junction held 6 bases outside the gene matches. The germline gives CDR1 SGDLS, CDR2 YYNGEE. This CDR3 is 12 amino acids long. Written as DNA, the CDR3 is TGTGCCAGCGGGCGCAGGGGGAACGAGCAGTACTTC. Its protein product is CASGRRGNEQYF.

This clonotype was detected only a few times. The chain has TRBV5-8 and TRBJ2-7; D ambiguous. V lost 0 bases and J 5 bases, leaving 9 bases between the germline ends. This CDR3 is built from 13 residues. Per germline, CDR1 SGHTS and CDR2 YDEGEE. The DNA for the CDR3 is TGTGCCAGCAGCTTGGAAGGGTTCCACGAGCAGTACTTC. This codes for CASSLEGFHEQYF.

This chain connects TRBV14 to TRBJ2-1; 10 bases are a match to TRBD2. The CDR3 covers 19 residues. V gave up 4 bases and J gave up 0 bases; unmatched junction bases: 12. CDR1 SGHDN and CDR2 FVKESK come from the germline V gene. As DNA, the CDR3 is TGTGCCAGCAGCCCCGGGGTAGCGGGAGGCACAAGCTCCTACAATGAGCAGTTCTTC. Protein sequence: CASSPGVAGGTSSYNEQFF. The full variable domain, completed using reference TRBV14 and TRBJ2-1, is EAGVTQFPSHSVIEKGQTVTLRCDPISGHDNLYWYRRVMGKEIKFLLHFVKESKQDESGMPNNRFLAERTGGTYSTLKVQPAELEDSGVYFCASSPGVAGGTSSYNEQFFGPGTRLTVL.

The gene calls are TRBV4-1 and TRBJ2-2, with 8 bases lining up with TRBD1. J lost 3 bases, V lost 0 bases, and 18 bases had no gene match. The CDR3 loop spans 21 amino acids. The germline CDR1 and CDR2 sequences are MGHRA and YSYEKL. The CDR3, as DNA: TGCGCCAGCAGCCAAGATCTGGGACAGGTGAAATACTTTCGGGACACCGGGGAGCTGTTTTTT. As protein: CASSQDLGQVKYFRDTGELFF.

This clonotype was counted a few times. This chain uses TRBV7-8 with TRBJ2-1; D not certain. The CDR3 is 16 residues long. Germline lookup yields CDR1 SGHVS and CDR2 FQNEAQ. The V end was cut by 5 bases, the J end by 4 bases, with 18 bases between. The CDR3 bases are TGTGCCAGCAGCCCCCAAAGGATAACTATATACAATGAGCAGTTCTTC. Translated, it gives CASSPQRITIYNEQFF.

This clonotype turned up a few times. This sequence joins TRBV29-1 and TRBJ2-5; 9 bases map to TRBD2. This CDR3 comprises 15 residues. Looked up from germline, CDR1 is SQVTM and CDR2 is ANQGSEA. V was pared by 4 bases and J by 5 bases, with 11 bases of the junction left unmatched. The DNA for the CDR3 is TGCAGCGTTGGTGCCGGGACTAGCTTGGGGGAGACCCAGTACTTC. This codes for CSVGAGTSLGETQYF.